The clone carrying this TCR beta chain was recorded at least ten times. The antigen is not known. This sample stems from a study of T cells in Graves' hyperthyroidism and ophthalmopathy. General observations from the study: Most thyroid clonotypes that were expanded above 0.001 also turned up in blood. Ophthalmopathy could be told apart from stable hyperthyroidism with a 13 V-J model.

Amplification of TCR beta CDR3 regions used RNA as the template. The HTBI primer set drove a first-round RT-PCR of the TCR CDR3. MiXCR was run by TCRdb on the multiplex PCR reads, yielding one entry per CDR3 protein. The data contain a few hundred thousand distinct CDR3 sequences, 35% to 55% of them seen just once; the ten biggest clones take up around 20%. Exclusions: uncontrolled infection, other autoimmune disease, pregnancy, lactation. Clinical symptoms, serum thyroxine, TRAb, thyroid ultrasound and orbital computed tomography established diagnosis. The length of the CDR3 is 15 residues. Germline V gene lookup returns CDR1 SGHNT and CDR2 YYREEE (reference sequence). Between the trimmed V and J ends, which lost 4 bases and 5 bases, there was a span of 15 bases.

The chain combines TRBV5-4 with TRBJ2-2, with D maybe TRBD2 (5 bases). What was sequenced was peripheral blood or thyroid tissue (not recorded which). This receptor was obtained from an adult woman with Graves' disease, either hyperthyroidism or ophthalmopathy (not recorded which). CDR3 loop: CASSPRAKETGELFF. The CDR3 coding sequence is TGTGCCAGCAGCCCGAGGGCGAAAGAGACCGGGGAGCTGTTTTTT.